Following are 2 T cell receptor beta chains from one sample sequenced in a study of T-cell reconstitution after alpha-beta-depleted transplantation in children. Preparation of the TCRbeta library was carried out with unique molecular identifiers. TCRdb re-derived calls from the PCR reads in MiXCR, one entry per CDR3 protein. The repertoire holds about 200,000 distinct CDR3 sequences, with approximately 17% as singletons. The material sequenced was PBMCs, mostly from graft donor cells, taken 360 days after TCRalphabeta/CD19-depleted stem cell transplant. Receptors originate from a male patient aged 2 to 10 who had a stem cell transplant for acute lymphoblastic leukemia, so the T cells may come from the graft donor.

The table lists this clonotype with a few counts. The genes are TRBV21-1 and TRBJ2-1; the listed D gene, TRBD2, was not tested against the DNA. TRBV21-1 is noted as a pseudogene. The length of the CDR3 is 16 residues. The DNA for the CDR3 is TGTGCCAGCAGCTACCGGACTAGCGGGGGCTACAATGAGCAGTTCTTC. Its translation is CASSYRTSGGYNEQFF.

V usage is TRBV29-1 and J usage is TRBJ1-5; a weak D match, TRBD1 (5 bases). The V gene's germline CDR1 is SQVTM and CDR2 ANQGSEA. The V gene lost 4 bases and the J gene lost 1 base, with 8 bases spanning the gap. The CDR3 runs to 13 residues. CDR3 loop: CSVGKGSNQPQHF. The CDR3 DNA sequence: TGCAGCGTTGGAAAGGGGAGCAATCAGCCCCAGCATTTT.